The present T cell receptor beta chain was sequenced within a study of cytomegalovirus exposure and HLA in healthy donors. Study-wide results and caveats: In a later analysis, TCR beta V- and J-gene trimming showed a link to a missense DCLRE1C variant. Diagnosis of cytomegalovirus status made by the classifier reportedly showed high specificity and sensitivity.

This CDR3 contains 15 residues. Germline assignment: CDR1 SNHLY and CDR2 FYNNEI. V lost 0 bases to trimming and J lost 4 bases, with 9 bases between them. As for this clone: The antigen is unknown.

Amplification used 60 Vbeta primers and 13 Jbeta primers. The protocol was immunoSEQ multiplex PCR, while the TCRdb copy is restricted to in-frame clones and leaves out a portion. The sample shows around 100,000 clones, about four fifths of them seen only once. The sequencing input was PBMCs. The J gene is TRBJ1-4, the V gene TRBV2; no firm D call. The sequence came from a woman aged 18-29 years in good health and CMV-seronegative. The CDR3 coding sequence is TGTGCCAGCAGTGAAGCGCGGTCTATTAATGAAAAACTGTTTTTT. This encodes CASSEARSINEKLFF. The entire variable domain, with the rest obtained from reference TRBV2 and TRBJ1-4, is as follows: EPEVTQTPSHQVTQMGQEVILRCVPISNHLYFYWYRQILGQKVEFLVSFYNNEISEKSEIFDDQFSVERPDGSNFTLKIRSTKLEDSAMYFCASSEARSINEKLFFGSGTQLSVL.